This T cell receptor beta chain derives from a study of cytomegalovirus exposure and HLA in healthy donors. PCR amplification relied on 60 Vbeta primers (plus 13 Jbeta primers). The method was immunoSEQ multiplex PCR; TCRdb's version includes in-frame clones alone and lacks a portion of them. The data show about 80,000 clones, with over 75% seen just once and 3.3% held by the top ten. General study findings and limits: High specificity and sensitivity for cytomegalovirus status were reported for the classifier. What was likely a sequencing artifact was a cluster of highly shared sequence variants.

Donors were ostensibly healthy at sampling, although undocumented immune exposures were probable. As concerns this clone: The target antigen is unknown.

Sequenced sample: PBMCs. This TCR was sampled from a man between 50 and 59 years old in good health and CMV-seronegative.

The CDR3 coding sequence is TGTGCCAGTAGTATGGGGCAGGAAGCCAAAAACATTCAGTACTTC. Translated: CASSMGQEAKNIQYF. The chain couples TRBV19 to TRBJ2-4, with D tentatively TRBD1 (5 bases). Looked up from germline, CDR1 is LNHDA and CDR2 is SQIVND (reference sequence). The length of the CDR3 is 15 residues. V lost 3 bases to trimming and J lost 0 bases, with 9 bases between them. The full variable domain, with the rest looked up from reference TRBV19 and TRBJ2-4, is DGGITQSPKYLFRKEGQNVTLSCEQNLNHDAMYWYRQDPGQGLRLIYYSQIVNDFQKGDIAEGYSVSREKKESFPLTVTSAQKNPTAFYLCASSMGQEAKNIQYFGAGTRLSVL.